This T cell receptor beta chain was captured in a study of human T cells and chemical hapten exposure. Sample time point: patch test 2, 6 weeks after DPC sensitization. Treatment of the sample: therapeutic diphenylcyclopropenone sensitization with weekly scalp DPC. TCRdb analysed the RACE reads with MiXCR anew, one entry per CDR3 protein. The sample has 75,000 to 100,000 distinct CDR3 sequences, about 9.6% seen once; the top ten hold approximately 1.9%. Trimming took off 0 bases at V and 1 base at J, with 15 bases between the two ends. The CDR3 consists of 17 residues. Per the germline V gene, CDR1 is LGHNA and CDR2 is YNFKEQ.

The input for sequencing was whole blood, taken in connection with sensitization to the hapten diphenylcyclopropenone (DPC). The sequence came from a woman aged 40 to 50 with alopecia areata. Some clones in this sample may be carry-over from other donors' samples. The chain couples TRBV4-2 to TRBJ2-5; D is possibly TRBD1 (6 bases). The CDR3 DNA sequence: TGTGCCAGCAGCCAAGAATACGGAGGACAGACCCAAGAGACCCAGTACTTC. This translates into CASSQEYGGQTQETQYF.